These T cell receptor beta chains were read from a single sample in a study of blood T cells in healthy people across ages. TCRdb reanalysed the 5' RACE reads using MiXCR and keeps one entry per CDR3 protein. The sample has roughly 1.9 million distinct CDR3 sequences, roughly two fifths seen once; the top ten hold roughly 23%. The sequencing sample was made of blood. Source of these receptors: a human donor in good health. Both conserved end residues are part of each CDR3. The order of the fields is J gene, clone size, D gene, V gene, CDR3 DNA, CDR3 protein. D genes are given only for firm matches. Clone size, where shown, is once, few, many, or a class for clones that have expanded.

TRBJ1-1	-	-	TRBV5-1	TGCGCCAGCAGCCGTACTCAGGGGAACACTGAAGCTTTCTTT	CASSRTQGNTEAFF
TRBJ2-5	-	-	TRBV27	TGTGCCAGCAGTTCGACGGGATACAAGCAGTACTTC	CASSSTGYKQYF
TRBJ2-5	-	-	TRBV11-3	TGTGCCAGCAGCTTAGTGAGGTGGGGGCCGCAAGAGACCCAGTACTTC	CASSLVRWGPQETQYF
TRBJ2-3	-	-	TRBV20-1	TGCAGTGCTTACCACGGGGGCACAGATACGCAGTATTTT	CSAYHGGTDTQYF
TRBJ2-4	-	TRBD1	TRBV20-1	TGCAGTGCCAAGGGACAGGGAATGGACATTCAGTACTTC	CSAKGQGMDIQYF
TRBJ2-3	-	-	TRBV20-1	TGCAGTGCTAGAGATGGAGGGGGCGCGCGGTGGGATACGCAGTATTTT	CSARDGGGARWDTQYF
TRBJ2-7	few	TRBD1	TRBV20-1	TGCAGTGCTAGGGCGACAGGGAGAGGGTCCTACGAGCAGTACTTC	CSARATGRGSYEQYF
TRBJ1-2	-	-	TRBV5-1	TGCGCCAGCAGCTTGTATAACAGAAACTATGGCTACACCTTC	CASSLYNRNYGYTF
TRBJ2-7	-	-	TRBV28	TGTGCCAGCAGGGGGGGACTCATTGTATGCTACGAGCAGTACTTC	CASRGGLIVCYEQYF
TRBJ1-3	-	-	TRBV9	TGTGCCAGCAGCGTCGGACAGCATTACTCTGGAAACACCATATATTTT	CASSVGQHYSGNTIYF
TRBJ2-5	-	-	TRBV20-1	TGCAGTGTCCCGACTGGGCGCGAGACCCAGTACTTC	CSVPTGRETQYF
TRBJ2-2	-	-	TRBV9	TGTGCCAGCAGCGTGGCAGGCGACACCGGGGAGCTGTTTTTT	CASSVAGDTGELFF
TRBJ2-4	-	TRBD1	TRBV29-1	TGCAGCGTTGGACAGGGAATTCAGTACTTC	CSVGQGIQYF
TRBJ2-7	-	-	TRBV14	TGTGCCAGCAGCCAAGCAATCCCGGGACAAGAAACTCCCTACGAGCAGTACTTC	CASSQAIPGQETPYEQYF
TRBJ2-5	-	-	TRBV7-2	TGTACCAGCAGCTTAGGCCCCCGGGGGCGCGGTGAGACCCAGTACTTC	CTSSLGPRGRGETQYF
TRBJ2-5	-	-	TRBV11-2	TGTGCCAGCAGCTTAGGGAGTGGCTTTAACCAAGAGACCCAGTACTTC	CASSLGSGFNQETQYF
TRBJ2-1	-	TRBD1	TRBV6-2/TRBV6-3	TGTGCCAGCAAGGGACAGGGGGTACGGGAGCAGTTCTTC	CASKGQGVREQFF
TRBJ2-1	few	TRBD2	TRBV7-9	TGTGCCAGCAGCCCTAGGACTAGCGGGGGCCCTACTTACAATGAGCAGTTCTTC	CASSPRTSGGPTYNEQFF
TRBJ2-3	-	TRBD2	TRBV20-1	TGCAGTGCTCTTAGCGGGGGGGATACAGATACGCAGTATTTT	CSALSGGDTDTQYF
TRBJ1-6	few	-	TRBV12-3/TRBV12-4	TGTGCCAGCACCCCAGGACTTTATGGTTCACCCCTCCACTTT	CASTPGLYGSPLHF
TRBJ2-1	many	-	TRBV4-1	TGCGCCAGCAGCCAAGAGGGGGTCTCCTACAATGAGCAGTTCTTC	CASSQEGVSYNEQFF
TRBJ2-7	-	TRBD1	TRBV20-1	TGCAGTGCTGACACCGGGACAGGGGGTCACGAGCAGTACTTC	CSADTGTGGHEQYF
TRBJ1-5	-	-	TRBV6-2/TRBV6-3	TGTGCCAGCCTGGAGAGGGGTTGGTACAATCAGCCCCAGCATTTT	CASLERGWYNQPQHF